Below, one TCR beta chain is given with its context. Antigen unknown. The record originates from a study of T cells in Graves' hyperthyroidism and ophthalmopathy. As for the study in general: Sampling of peripheral blood happened at initial diagnosis, prior to any treatment. Study results and caveats: Appearing also in blood were most of the thyroid clonotypes expanded above 0.001. For ophthalmopathy, model prediction preceded onset by a median 6.5 months.

The CDR3 is made up of 14 amino acids. V lost 6 bases, J lost 1 base, and 12 bases lay in between. Authors of the study amplified TCR beta CDR3 regions from RNA transcripts. A set of HTBI primers served as the primers for a first-round RT-PCR of the TCR CDR3. TCRdb processed the multiplex PCR reads anew with MiXCR; each CDR3 protein has one entry. The table lists approximately 620,000 distinct CDR3 sequences, 14% of them singletons. Subjects aged 18 to 65 presented with newly diagnosed hyperthyroidism of less than 2 months' duration. Sequenced material: blood. The chain is built from TRBV12-3 or TRBV12-4 and TRBJ2-5, with D possibly being TRBD1 (6 bases). The clonotype comes from a woman younger than 45 with Graves' hyperthyroidism that later progressed to Graves' ophthalmopathy. The CDR3 loop is CASRSTGVQETQYF. CDR3 nucleotide sequence: TGTGCCAGCAGGTCGACAGGCGTCCAAGAGACCCAGTACTTC.